This entry lists 3 T cell receptor beta chains sequenced from one sample in a study of read filtering for tumor transcriptome and immune sequencing. The library was built from around 380 ng RNA with molecular barcoded adaptors for alpha/delta and beta/gamma chains. Each CDR3 protein gets one entry after TCRdb re-called the reads with MiXCR. This sample yields around 65,000 distinct CDR3 sequences, of which approximately 19% are seen a single time; roughly a tenth belongs to the top ten. Specimen: a population of CD138-negative cells sorted from bone marrow. The receptors were gathered from a donor at least 40 years old with multiple myeloma.

The table lists this clonotype with many counts. V is TRBV6-6 and J is TRBJ2-5, with 14 bases identical to TRBD2. The V gene end was trimmed by 0 bases and the J gene end by 2 bases; junction bases not matched to a gene: 8. Germline V lookup: CDR1 MNHNY, CDR2 SVGAGI (reference sequence). The length of the CDR3 is 19 residues. CDR3 DNA: TGTGCCAGCAGTTACTCCGCGGGGACTAGCGGGGGAGTTCAAGAGACCCAGTACTTC. It codes for CASSYSAGTSGGVQETQYF.

This clonotype appeared many times. The chain combines TRBV2 with TRBJ2-4; D remains unclear. Germline V gene lookup returns CDR1 SNHLY and CDR2 FYNNEI. V was cut by 2 bases and J by 0 bases, with 11 bases left in between. This CDR3 has 16 amino acids. CDR3 coding DNA: TGTGCCAGCAGTGAAAGCCCCACCAGAGCCAAAAACATTCAGTACTTC. Translated, it gives CASSESPTRAKNIQYF.

This clonotype was counted at least ten times. The chain recombines TRBV6-2 or TRBV6-3 with TRBJ1-5; possible D gene TRBD1, 6 bases. Germline V gene lookup returns CDR1 MNHEY and CDR2 SVGEGT. The CDR3 sequence is 15 residues long. Trimming took 5 bases from V and 3 from J, leaving 14 bases between them. CDR3 in amino acids: CASSMRGRANQPQHF. The CDR3 nucleotides read TGTGCCAGCAGTATGAGGGGGAGGGCCAATCAGCCCCAGCATTTT.